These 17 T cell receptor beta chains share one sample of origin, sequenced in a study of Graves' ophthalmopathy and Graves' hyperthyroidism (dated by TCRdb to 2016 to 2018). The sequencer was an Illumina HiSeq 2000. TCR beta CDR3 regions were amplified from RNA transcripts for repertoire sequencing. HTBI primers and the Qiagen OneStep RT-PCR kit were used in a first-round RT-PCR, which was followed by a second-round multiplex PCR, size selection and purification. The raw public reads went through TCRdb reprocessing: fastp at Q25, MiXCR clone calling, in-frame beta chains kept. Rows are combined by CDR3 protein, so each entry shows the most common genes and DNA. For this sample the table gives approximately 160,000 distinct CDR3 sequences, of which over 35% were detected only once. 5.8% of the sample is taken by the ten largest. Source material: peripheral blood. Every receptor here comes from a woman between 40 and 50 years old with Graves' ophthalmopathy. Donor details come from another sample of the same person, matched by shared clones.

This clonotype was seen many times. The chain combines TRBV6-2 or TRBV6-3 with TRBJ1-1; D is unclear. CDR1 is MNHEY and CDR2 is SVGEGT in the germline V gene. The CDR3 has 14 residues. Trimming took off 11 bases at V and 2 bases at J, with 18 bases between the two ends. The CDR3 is CALRSHLLNTEAFF. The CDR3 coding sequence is TGTGCCCTTCGATCGCATCTTCTAAACACTGAAGCTTTCTTT.

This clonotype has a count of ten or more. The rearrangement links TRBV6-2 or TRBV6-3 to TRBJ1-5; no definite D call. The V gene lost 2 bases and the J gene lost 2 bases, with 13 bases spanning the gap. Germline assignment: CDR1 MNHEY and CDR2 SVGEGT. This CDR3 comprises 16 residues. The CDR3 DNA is TGTGCCAGCAGTTACCGAGGGATGGGTGGCAATCAGCCCCAGCATTTT. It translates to CASSYRGMGGNQPQHF.

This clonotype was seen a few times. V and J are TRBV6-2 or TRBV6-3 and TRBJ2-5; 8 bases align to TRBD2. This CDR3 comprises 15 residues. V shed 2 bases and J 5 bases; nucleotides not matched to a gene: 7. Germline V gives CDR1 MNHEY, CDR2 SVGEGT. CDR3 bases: TGTGCCAGCAGTTACGGAGCGGGAGTGGGGGAGACCCAGTACTTC. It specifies CASSYGAGVGETQYF.

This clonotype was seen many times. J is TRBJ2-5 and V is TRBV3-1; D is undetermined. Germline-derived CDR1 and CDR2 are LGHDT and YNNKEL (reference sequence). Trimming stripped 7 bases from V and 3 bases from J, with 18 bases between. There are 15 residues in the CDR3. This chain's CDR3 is CASTERGQPEETQYF. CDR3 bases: TGTGCCAGCACCGAAAGAGGCCAGCCTGAAGAGACCCAGTACTTC.

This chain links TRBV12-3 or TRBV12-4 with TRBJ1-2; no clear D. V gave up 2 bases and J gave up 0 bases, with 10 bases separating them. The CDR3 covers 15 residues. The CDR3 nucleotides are TGTGCCAGCAGTTTAAAGGCAGGAGCTAACTATGGCTACACCTTC. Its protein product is CASSLKAGANYGYTF.

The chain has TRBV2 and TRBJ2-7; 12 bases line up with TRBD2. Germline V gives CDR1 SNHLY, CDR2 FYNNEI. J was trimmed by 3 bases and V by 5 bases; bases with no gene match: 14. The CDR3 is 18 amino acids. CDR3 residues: CASSYTPGLAGDIYEQYF. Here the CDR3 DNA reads TGTGCCAGCAGTTACACCCCGGGACTAGCGGGCGATATCTACGAGCAGTACTTC. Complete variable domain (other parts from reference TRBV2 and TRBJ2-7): EPEVTQTPSHQVTQMGQEVILRCVPISNHLYFYWYRQILGQKVEFLVSFYNNEISEKSEIFDDQFSVERPDGSNFTLKIRSTKLEDSAMYFCASSYTPGLAGDIYEQYFGPGTRLTVT.

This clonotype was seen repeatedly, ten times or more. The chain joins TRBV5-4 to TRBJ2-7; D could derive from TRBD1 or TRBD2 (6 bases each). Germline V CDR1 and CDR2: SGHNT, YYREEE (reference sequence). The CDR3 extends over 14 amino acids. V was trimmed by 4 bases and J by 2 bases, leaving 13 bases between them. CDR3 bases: TGTGCCAGCAGCGCCCTGAGGGGGGCCTACGAGCAGTACTTC. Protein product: CASSALRGAYEQYF.

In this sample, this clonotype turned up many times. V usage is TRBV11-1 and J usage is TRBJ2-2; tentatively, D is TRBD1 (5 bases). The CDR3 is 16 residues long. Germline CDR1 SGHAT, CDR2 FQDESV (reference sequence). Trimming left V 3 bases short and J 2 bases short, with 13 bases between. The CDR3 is CASSFEIRANTGELFF. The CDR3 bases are TGTGCCAGCAGCTTCGAGATCAGGGCTAACACCGGGGAGCTGTTTTTT.

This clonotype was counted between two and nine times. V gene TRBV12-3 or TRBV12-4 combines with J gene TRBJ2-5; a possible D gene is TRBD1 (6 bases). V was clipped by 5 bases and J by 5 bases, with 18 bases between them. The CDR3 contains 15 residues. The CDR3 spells CASSRTTGKAETQYF. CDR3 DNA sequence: TGTGCCAGCAGTCGTACGACAGGCAAGGCGGAGACCCAGTACTTC.

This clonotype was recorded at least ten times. CDR3 region: CASRGGQAFQETQYF. CDR3 in DNA: TGTGCCAGCAGGGGGGGACAGGCTTTCCAAGAGACCCAGTACTTC. This chain uses TRBV2 with TRBJ2-5, with 8 nucleotides matching TRBD1. CDR3 length: 15 amino acids. CDR1 SNHLY and CDR2 FYNNEI come from the germline V gene. V gave up 6 bases and J gave up 1 base; unmatched junction bases: 7.

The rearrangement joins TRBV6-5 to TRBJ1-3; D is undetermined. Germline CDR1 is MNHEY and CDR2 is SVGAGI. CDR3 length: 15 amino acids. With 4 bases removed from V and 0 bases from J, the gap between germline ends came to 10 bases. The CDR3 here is CASSSKTASGNTIYF. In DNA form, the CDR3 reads TGTGCCAGCAGTTCTAAGACGGCCTCTGGAAACACCATATATTTT.

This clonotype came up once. CDR3 nucleotides: TGTGCCAGCAGCTTATCGACCCTGGAAGCTTTCTTT. It is translated as CASSLSTLEAFF. The chain carries TRBV11-2 and TRBJ1-1; the D is unclear. In germline, CDR1 is SGHAT, CDR2 FQNNGV. The CDR3 is made up of 12 amino acids. Trimming removed 2 bases at V and 8 bases at J, with 9 bases between.

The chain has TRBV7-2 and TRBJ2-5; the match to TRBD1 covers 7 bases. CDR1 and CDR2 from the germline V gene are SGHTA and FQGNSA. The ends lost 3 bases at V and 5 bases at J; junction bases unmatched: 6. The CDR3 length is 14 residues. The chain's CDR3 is CASSLTGSRETQYF. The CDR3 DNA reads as TGTGCCAGCAGCTTGACAGGGAGTCGGGAGACCCAGTACTTC. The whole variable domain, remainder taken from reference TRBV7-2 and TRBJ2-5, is GAGVSQSPSNKVTEKGKDVELRCDPISGHTALYWYRQSLGQGLEFLIYFQGNSAPDKSGLPSDRFSAERTGGSVSTLTIQRTQQEDSAVYLCASSLTGSRETQYFGPGTRLLVL.

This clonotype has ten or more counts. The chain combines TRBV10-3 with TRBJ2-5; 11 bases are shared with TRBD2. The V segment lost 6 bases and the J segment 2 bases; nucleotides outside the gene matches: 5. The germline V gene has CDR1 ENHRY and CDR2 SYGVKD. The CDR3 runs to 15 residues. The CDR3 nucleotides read TGTGCCATCAGCCCGACTAGCGGGACTCAAGAGACCCAGTACTTC. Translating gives CAISPTSGTQETQYF.

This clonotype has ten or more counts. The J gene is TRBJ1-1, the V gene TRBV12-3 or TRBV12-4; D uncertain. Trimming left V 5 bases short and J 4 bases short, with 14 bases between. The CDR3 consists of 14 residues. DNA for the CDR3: TGTGCCAGCAGTCGTTCGGCGGGAGGCACTGAAGCTTTCTTT. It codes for CASSRSAGGTEAFF.

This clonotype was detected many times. In nucleotides, the CDR3 is TGTGCCAGCAGTCCATATACGGCGGGACTAGCGGGAGGTTCCTACGAGCAGTACTTC. It encodes CASSPYTAGLAGGSYEQYF. The chain links TRBV28 to TRBJ2-7; 15 bases are a match to TRBD2. The germline CDR1 and CDR2 sequences are MDHEN and SYDVKM. V shed 5 bases, J shed 1 base, and the junction held 12 bases outside the gene matches. The CDR3 runs to 19 residues.

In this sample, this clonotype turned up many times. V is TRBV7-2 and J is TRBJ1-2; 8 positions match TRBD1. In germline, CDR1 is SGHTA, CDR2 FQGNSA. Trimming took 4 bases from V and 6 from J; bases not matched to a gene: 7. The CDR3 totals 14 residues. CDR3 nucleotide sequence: TGTGCCAGCAGCTCCCGTGGGACAGGCGATGGCTACACCTTC. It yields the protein CASSSRGTGDGYTF.